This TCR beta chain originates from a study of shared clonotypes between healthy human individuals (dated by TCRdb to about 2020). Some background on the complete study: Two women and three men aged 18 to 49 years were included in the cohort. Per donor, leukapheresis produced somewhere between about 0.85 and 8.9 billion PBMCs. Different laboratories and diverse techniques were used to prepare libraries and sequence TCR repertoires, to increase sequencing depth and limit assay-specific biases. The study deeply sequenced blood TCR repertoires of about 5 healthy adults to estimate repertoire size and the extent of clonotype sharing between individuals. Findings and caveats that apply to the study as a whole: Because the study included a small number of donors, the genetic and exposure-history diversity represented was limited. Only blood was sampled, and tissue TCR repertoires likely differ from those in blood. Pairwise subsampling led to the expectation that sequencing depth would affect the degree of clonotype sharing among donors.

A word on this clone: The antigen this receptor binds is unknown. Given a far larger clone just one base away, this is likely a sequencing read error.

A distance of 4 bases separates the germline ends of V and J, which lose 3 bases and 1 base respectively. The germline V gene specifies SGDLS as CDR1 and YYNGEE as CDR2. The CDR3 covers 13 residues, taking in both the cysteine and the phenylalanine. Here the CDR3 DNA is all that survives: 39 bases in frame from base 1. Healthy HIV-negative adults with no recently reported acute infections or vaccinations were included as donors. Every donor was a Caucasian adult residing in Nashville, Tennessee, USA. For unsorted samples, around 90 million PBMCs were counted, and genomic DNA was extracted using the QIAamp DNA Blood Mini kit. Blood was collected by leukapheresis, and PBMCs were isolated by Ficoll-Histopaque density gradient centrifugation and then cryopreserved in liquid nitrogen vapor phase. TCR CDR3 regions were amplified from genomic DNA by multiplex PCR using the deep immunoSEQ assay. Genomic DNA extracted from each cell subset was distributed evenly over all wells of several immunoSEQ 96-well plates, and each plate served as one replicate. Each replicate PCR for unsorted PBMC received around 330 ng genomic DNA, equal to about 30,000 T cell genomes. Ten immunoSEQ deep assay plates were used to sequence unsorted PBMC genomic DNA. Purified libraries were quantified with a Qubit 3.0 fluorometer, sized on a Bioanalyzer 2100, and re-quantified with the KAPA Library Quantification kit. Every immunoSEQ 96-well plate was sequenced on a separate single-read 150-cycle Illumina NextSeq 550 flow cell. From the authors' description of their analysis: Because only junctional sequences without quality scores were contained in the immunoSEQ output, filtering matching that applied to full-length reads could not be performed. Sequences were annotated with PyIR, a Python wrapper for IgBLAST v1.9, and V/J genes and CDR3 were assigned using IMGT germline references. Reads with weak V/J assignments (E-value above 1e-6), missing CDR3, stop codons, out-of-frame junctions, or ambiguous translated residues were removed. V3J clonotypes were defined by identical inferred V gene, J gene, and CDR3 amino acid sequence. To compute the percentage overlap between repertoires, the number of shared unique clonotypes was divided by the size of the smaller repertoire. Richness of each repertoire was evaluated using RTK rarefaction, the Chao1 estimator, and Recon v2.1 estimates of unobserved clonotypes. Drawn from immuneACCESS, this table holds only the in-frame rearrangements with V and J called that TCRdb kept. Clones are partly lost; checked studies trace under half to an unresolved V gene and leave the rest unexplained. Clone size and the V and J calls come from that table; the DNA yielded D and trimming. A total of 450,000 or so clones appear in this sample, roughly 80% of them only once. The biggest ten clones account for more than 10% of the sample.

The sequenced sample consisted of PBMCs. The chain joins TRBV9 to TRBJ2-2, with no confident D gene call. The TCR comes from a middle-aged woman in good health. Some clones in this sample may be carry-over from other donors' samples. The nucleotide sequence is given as TGTGCCAGCAGCGGATTGAACACCGGGGAGCTGTTTTTT. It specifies CASSGLNTGELFF.